This T cell receptor beta chain was sequenced in a study of blood T cell repertoires in COVID-19. Study information: Samples came from the United States, Italy and Spain, spanning acute and convalescent COVID-19.

Original data processing: It was from reference gene primer amplification that nucleated cell counts were estimated. Sequencing used immunoSEQ multiplex PCR; TCRdb keeps in-frame clones, though not all of them. V and J calls and clone size come straight from that table; D and trimming were deduced from the DNA. The table has roughly 250,000 clones, around 89% seen once. The sample holds many counts of this clone. Donors were grouped by their self-reported clinical history. Recovery among Cohort 3 donors was established by two negative PCRs, clearance, or symptom resolution. Germline loops: CDR1 SQVTM, CDR2 ANQGSEA. This CDR3 has 13 amino acids. Trimming left V 3 bases short and J 4 bases short, with 9 bases between.

This chain uses TRBV29-1 with TRBJ2-2; perhaps TRBD1 as D (5 bases). The sequenced sample consisted of PBMCs or T cells enriched from blood (not recorded which). This clonotype was obtained from a man aged 35 to 55 who had recovered from COVID-19. The CDR3 nucleotides read TGCAGCGTTGATTTACAGGTCACCGGGGAGCTGTTTTTT. The encoded protein is CSVDLQVTGELFF.